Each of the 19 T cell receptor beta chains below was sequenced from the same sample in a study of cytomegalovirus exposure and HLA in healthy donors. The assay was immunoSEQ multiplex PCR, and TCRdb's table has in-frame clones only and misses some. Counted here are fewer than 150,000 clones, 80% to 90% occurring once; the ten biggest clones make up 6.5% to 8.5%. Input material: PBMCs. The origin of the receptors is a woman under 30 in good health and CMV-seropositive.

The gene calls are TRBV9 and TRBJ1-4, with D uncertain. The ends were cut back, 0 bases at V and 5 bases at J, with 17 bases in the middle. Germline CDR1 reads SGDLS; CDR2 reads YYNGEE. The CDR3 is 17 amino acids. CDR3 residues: CASSVGSARGLNEKLFF. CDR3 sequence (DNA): TGTGCCAGCAGCGTAGGTTCAGCGCGGGGTTTGAATGAAAAACTGTTTTTT.

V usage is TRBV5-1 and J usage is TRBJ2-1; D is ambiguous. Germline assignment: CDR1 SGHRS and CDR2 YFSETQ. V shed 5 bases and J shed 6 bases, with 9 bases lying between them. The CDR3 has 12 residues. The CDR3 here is CASSWSGNEQFF. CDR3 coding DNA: TGCGCCAGCAGTTGGTCCGGCAATGAGCAGTTCTTC.

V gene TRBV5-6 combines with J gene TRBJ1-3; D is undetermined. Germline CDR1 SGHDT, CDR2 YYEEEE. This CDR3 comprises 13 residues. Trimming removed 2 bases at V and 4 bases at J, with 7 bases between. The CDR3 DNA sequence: TGTGCCAGCAGCTTACGGGTCGGAAACACCATATATTTT. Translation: CASSLRVGNTIYF. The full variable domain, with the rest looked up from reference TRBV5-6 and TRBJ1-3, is DAGVTQSPTHLIKTRGQQVTLRCSPKSGHDTVSWYQQALGQGPQFIFQYYEEEERQRGNFPDRFSGHQFPNYSSELNVNALLLGDSALYLCASSLRVGNTIYFGEGSWLTVV.

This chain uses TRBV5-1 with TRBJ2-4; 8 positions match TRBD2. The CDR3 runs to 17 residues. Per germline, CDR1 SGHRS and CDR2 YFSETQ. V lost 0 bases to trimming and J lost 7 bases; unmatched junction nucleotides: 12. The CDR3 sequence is CASSLEVAGPSGNIQYF. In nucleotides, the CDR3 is TGCGCCAGCAGCTTGGAGGTAGCGGGACCTTCGGGGAACATTCAGTACTTC.

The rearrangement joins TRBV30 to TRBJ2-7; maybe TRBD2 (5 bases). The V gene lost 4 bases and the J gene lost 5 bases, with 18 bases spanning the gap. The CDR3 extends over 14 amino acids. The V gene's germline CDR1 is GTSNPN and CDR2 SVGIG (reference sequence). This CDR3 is CAWTGAGFSHEQYF. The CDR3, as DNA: TGTGCCTGGACAGGCGCGGGCTTTTCACACGAGCAGTACTTC.

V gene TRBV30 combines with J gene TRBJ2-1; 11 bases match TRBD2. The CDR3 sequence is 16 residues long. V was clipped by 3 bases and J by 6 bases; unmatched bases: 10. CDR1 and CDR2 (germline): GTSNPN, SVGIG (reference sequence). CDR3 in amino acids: CAWSRPLAGDFNEQFF. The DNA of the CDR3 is TGTGCCTGGAGCAGACCACTAGCGGGAGATTTCAATGAGCAGTTCTTC.

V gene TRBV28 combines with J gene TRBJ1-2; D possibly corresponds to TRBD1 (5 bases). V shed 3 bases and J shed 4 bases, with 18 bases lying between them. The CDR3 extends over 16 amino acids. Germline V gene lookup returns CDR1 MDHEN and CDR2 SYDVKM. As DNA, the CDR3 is TGTGCCAGCAGTTTTCCTGCAGGGTTGGGGGGCTATGGCTACACCTTC. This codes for CASSFPAGLGGYGYTF.

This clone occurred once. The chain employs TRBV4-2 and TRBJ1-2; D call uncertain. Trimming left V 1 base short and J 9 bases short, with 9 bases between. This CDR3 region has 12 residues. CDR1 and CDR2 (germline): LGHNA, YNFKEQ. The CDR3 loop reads CASSQAGESYTF. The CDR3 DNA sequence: TGTGCCAGCAGCCAAGCTGGGGAGAGCTACACCTTC.

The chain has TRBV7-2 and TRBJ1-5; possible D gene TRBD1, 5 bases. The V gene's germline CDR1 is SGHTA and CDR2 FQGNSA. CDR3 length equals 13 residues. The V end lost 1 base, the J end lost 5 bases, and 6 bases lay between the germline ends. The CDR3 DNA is TGTGCCAGCAGCTTAGTAGGGGATCAGCCCCAGCATTTT. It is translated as CASSLVGDQPQHF.

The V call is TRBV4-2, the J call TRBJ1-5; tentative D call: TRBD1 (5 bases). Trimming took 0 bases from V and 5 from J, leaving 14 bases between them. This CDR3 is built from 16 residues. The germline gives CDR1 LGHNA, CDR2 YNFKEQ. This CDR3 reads CASSQDRLTVYQPQHF. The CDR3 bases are TGTGCCAGCAGCCAAGATCGATTGACAGTTTATCAGCCCCAGCATTTT.

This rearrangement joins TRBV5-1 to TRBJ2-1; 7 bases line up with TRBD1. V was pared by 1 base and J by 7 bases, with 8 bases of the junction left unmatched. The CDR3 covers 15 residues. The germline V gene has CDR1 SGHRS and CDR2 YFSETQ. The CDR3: CASSLNGQVRNEQFF. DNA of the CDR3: TGCGCCAGCAGCTTGAATGGACAGGTTAGGAATGAGCAGTTCTTC.

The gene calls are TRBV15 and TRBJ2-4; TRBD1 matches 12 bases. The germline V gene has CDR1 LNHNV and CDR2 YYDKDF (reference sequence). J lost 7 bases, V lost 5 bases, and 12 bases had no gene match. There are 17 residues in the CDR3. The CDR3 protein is CATSVGAGTGGWNIQYF. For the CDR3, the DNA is TGTGCCACCAGCGTAGGGGCAGGGACAGGGGGCTGGAACATTCAGTACTTC.

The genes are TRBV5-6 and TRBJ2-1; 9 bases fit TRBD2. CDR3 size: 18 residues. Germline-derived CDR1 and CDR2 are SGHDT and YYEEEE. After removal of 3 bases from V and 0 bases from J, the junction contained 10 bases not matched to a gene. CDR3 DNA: TGTGCCAGCAGCTGGCAAGAGCGGGAGGATTTCTCCTACAATGAGCAGTTCTTC. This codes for CASSWQEREDFSYNEQFF.

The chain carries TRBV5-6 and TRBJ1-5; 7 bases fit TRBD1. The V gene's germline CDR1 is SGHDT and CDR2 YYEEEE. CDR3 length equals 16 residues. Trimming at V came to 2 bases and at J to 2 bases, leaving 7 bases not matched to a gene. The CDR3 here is CASSFLQGLGNQPQHF. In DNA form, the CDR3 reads TGTGCCAGCAGCTTTCTACAGGGGCTGGGCAATCAGCCCCAGCATTTT. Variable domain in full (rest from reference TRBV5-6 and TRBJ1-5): DAGVTQSPTHLIKTRGQQVTLRCSPKSGHDTVSWYQQALGQGPQFIFQYYEEEERQRGNFPDRFSGHQFPNYSSELNVNALLLGDSALYLCASSFLQGLGNQPQHFGDGTRLSIL.

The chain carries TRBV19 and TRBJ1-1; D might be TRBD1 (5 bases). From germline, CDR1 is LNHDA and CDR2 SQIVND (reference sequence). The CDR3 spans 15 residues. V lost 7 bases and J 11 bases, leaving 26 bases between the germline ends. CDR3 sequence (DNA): TGTGCCAGTAACGCCGGGGCCGGGACTTCATCCGCCGCTTTCTTT. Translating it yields CASNAGAGTSSAAFF.

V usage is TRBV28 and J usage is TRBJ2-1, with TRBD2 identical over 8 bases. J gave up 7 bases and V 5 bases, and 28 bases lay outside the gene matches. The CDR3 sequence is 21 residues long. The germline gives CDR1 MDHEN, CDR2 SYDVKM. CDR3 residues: CASSPRRAGGRLVRLLNEQFF. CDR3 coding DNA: TGTGCCAGCAGTCCGAGGAGGGCGGGGGGCCGATTGGTCCGTTTATTGAATGAGCAGTTCTTC. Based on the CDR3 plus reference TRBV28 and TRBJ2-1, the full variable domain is DVKVTQSSRYLVKRTGEKVFLECVQDMDHENMFWYRQDPGLGLRLIYFSYDVKMKEKGDIPEGYSVSREKKERFSLILESASTNQTSMYLCASSPRRAGGRLVRLLNEQFFGPGTRLTVL.

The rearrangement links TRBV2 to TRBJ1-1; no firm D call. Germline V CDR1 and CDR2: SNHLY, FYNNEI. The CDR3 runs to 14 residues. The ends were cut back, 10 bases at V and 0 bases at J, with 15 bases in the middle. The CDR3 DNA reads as TGTGCCACGGTGAGGATCGGCATGAACACTGAAGCTTTCTTT. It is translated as CATVRIGMNTEAFF.

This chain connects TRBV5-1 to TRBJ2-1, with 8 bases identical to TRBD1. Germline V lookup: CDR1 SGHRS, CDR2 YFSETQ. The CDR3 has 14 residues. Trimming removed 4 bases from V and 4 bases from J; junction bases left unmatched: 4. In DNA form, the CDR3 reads TGCGCCAGCAGCCTCCGGACAGGGTACAATGAGCAGTTCTTC. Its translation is CASSLRTGYNEQFF. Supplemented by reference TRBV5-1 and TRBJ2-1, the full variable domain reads KAGVTQTPRYLIKTRGQQVTLSCSPISGHRSVSWYQQTPGQGLQFLFEYFSETQRNKGNFPGRFSGRQFSNSRSEMNVSTLELGDSALYLCASSLRTGYNEQFFGPGTRLTVL.

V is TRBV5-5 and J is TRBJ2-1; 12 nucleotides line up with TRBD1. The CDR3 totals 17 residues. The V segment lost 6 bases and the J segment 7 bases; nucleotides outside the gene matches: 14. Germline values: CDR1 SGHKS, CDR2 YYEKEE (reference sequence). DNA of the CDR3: TGTGCCAGCATTCTCCGGGACAGGGGGCTCTCTGGGAATGAGCAGTTCTTC. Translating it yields CASILRDRGLSGNEQFF.